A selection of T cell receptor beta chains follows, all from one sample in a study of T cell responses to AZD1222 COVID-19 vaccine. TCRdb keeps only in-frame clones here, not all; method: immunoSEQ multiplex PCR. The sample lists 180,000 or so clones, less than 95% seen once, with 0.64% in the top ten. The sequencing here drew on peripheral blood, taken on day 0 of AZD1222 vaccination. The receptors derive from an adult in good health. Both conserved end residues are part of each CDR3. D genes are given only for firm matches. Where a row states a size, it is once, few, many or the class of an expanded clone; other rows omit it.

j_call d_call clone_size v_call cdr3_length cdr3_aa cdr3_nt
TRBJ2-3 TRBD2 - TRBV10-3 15 CATGRGTRGTDTQYF TGTGCCACTGGGCGGGGGACCCGGGGCACAGATACGCAGTATTTT
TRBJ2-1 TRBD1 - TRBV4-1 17 CASSHLPGQSINNEQFF TGCGCCAGCAGCCATCTCCCGGGACAGTCTATTAACAATGAGCAGTTCTTC
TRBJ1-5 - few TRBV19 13 CASTGTHNQPQHF TGTGCCAGTACTGGGACACATAATCAGCCCCAGCATTTT
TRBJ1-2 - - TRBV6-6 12 CASRGGVYGYTF TGTGCCAGCAGGGGGGGGGTCTATGGCTACACCTTC
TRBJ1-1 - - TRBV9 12 CASSVVGTEAFF TGTGCCAGCAGCGTCGTAGGGACTGAAGCTTTCTTT
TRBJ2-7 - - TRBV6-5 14 CASGRDPISYEQYF TGTGCCAGCGGCCGGGACCCTATTTCCTACGAGCAGTACTTC
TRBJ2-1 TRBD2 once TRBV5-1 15 CASSLLREVYNEQFF TGCGCCAGCAGCCTGCTGCGGGAGGTATACAATGAGCAGTTCTTC
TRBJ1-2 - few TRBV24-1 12 CATSDLAGIYTF TGTGCCACCAGTGATTTAGCGGGAATCTACACCTTC
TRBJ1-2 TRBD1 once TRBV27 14 CASSLGQGVDGYTF TGTGCCAGCAGTTTAGGACAGGGGGTGGATGGCTACACCTTC
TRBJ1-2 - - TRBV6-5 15 CASRTIGQGSYGYTF TGTGCCAGCAGGACAATAGGGCAGGGTAGCTATGGCTACACCTTC
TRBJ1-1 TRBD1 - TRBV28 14 CASSPGQGRTEAFF TGTGCCAGCAGCCCCGGACAGGGAAGGACTGAAGCTTTCTTT
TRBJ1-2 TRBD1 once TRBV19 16 CASRLAISTGGYGYTF TGTGCCAGTAGGCTAGCAATCTCGACAGGGGGATATGGCTACACCTTC
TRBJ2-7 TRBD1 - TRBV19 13 CASSRDRAYEQYF TGTGCCAGTAGTAGGGACAGAGCCTACGAGCAGTACTTC
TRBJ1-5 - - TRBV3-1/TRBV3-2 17 CASSQDPAREKNQPQHF TGTGCCAGCAGCCAAGATCCCGCCCGGGAGAAGAATCAGCCCCAGCATTTT
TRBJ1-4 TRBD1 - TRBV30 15 CAWNFGDRVGEKLFF TGTGCCTGGAACTTCGGGGACAGGGTTGGGGAAAAACTGTTTTTT
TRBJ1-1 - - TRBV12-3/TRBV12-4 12 CASSRGHYEAFF TGTGCCAGCAGTCGTGGACACTATGAAGCTTTCTTT
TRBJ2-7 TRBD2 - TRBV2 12 CASGGLAREQYF TGTGCCAGCGGAGGACTAGCGCGCGAGCAGTACTTC
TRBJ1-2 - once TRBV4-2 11 CASSLENGYTF TGTGCCAGCTCATTAGAAAATGGCTACACCTTC
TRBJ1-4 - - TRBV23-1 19 CASSFPLGESLGANEKLFF TGCGCCAGCAGTTTTCCCTTGGGGGAGTCCCTTGGAGCTAATGAAAAACTGTTTTTT
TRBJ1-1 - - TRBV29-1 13 CSVHTGGRTEAFF TGCAGCGTACACACCGGGGGTCGCACTGAAGCTTTCTTT
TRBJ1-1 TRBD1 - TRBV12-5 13 CASGSGGLTEAFF TGTGCTAGTGGTTCAGGGGGACTCACTGAAGCTTTCTTT
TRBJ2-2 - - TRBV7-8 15 CASSPLRSNTGELFF TGTGCCAGCAGCCCGTTGCGATCGAACACCGGGGAGCTGTTTTTT
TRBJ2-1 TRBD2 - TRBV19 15 CASNPSGSFGNEQFF TGTGCCAGTAACCCTAGCGGGAGCTTCGGCAATGAGCAGTTCTTC
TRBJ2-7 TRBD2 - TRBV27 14 CASSFQAGGYEQYF TGTGCCAGCAGTTTTCAGGCGGGAGGCTACGAGCAGTACTTC
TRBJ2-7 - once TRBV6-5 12 CASARVAYEQYF TGTGCCAGCGCCCGGGTGGCGTACGAGCAGTACTTC
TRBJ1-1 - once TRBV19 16 CASSSPRRAENTEAFF TGTGCCAGTAGTAGCCCTCGGAGAGCCGAGAACACTGAAGCTTTCTTT
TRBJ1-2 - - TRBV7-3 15 CASSPQGNLNYGYTF TGTGCCAGCAGCCCCCAGGGTAACCTTAACTATGGCTACACCTTC
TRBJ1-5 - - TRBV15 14 CATSRGGVGQPQHF TGTGCCACCAGCAGAGGCGGGGTAGGTCAGCCCCAGCATTTT
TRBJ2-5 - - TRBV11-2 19 CASSLDLWCRRQPEETQYF TGTGCCAGCAGCTTAGATCTTTGGTGTCGGAGACAGCCCGAAGAGACCCAGTACTTC
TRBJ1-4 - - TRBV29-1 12 CSVSQGELKLFF TGCAGCGTTTCCCAGGGTGAATTGAAACTGTTTTTT
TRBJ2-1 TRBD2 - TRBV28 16 CASSSPGTSGRNEQFF TGTGCCAGCAGTTCCCCCGGGACTAGCGGGAGGAATGAGCAGTTCTTC
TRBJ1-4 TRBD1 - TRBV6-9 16 CASSYPGTGEWEKLFF TGTGCCAGCAGTTATCCCGGGACAGGGGAATGGGAAAAACTGTTTTTT
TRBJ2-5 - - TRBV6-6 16 CASSYGGLPRNETQYF TGTGCCAGCAGTTACGGAGGTCTACCCCGCAATGAGACCCAGTACTTC
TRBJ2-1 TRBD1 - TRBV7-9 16 CASRRRPGQGPNEQFF TGTGCCAGCAGACGGAGACCGGGACAGGGTCCCAATGAGCAGTTCTTC
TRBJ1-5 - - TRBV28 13 CASSSTLYQPQHF TGTGCCAGCAGTTCCACCCTTTATCAGCCCCAGCATTTT
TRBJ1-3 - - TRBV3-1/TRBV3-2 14 CASSRTSTGNTIYF TGTGCCAGCAGTCGGACCAGCACTGGAAACACCATATATTTT
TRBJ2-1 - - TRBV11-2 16 CASSSRGGPTYNEQFF TGTGCCAGCAGCTCGCGAGGGGGGCCTACGTACAATGAGCAGTTCTTC
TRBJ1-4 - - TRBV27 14 CASSPAGRGEKLFF TGTGCCAGCAGTCCCGCGGGGAGGGGGGAAAAACTGTTTTTT
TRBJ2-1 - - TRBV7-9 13 CASSSVPSYEQFF TGTGCCAGCAGCTCAGTCCCTAGTTATGAGCAGTTCTTC
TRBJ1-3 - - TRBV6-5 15 CASRHNQGSGNTIYF TGTGCCAGCAGGCACAATCAGGGGTCCGGAAACACCATATATTTT
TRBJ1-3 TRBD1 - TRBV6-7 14 CASSPGTGGNTIYF TGTGCCAGCAGCCCCGGGACAGGGGGAAACACCATATATTTT
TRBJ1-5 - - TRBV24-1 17 CATSDPPGVSSNQPQHF TGTGCCACCAGTGATCCCCCAGGGGTGAGTAGCAATCAGCCCCAGCATTTT
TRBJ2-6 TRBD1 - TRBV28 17 CASSPGGRQGEANVLTF TGTGCCAGCAGTCCAGGGGGCCGCCAGGGTGAGGCCAACGTCCTGACTTTC
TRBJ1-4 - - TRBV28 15 CASSLGGAFDEKLFF TGTGCCAGCAGTTTAGGAGGGGCTTTCGATGAAAAACTGTTTTTT
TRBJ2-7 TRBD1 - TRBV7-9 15 CASSAPRGQGTQQYF TGTGCCAGCAGCGCGCCCAGGGGACAGGGGACCCAGCAGTACTTC
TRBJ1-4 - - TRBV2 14 CASSEGRGNEKLFF TGTGCCAGCAGTGAGGGCAGGGGTAACGAAAAACTGTTTTTT
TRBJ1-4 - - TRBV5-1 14 CASTPGANNEKLFF TGCGCCAGCACCCCAGGGGCCAACAATGAAAAACTGTTTTTT
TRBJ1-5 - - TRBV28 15 CASSLLRQANQPQHF TGTGCCAGCAGTTTACTCCGCCAGGCCAATCAGCCCCAGCATTTT